The rows below give T cell receptor beta chains drawn from one sample of a study of somatic mutations in cytotoxic T cells in rheumatoid arthritis. Method: immunoSEQ multiplex PCR; TCRdb's copy keeps in-frame clones and lacks some. Of 15,000 to 20,000 clones detected, less than 90% appear once; the ten largest clones hold roughly a tenth. Specimen: CD8+ T cells sorted from blood. The receptors derive from an adult with rheumatoid arthritis. Each CDR3 is given with its conserved first and last residue. A D gene is named only where the DNA matches it firmly. Clone size appears in some rows only: once, few, many, or a class for an expanded clone.

abundance: .
j_gene: TRBJ2-7
d_gene: .
v_gene: TRBV5-5
CDR3nt: TGTGCCAGCAGCTTGCGGGGATTCAATACCTACGAGCAGTACTTC
CDR3aa: CASSLRGFNTYEQYF

abundance: .
j_gene: TRBJ1-6
d_gene: .
v_gene: TRBV21-1
CDR3nt: TGTGCCAGCATCCGCGGACAGGGTGGCTCACCCCTCCACTTT
CDR3aa: CASIRGQGGSPLHF

abundance: .
j_gene: TRBJ1-2
d_gene: .
v_gene: TRBV7-2
CDR3nt: TGTGCCAGCAGGCTGGGGGAGGCTGGCTACACCTTC
CDR3aa: CASRLGEAGYTF

abundance: .
j_gene: TRBJ2-7
d_gene: TRBD1
v_gene: TRBV7-9
CDR3nt: TGTGCCAGCAGCTCTCCCGGGACAGGGGCCTACGAGCAGTACTTC
CDR3aa: CASSSPGTGAYEQYF

abundance: .
j_gene: TRBJ1-3
d_gene: .
v_gene: TRBV9
CDR3nt: TGTGCCAGCGGAAGGAGAAACACCATATATTTT
CDR3aa: CASGRRNTIYF

abundance: once
j_gene: TRBJ2-3
d_gene: .
v_gene: TRBV7-6
CDR3nt: TGTGCCAGCAGCTGGGTGGCAGATACGCAGTATTTT
CDR3aa: CASSWVADTQYF

abundance: .
j_gene: TRBJ1-1
d_gene: .
v_gene: TRBV19
CDR3nt: TGTGCCAGTAGTATCTCGGGGGCCACTGAAGCTTTCTTT
CDR3aa: CASSISGATEAFF

abundance: .
j_gene: TRBJ2-5
d_gene: .
v_gene: TRBV19
CDR3nt: TGTGCCAGTAGATGGGGGGAGACCCAGTACTTC
CDR3aa: CASRWGETQYF

abundance: .
j_gene: TRBJ2-5
d_gene: .
v_gene: TRBV6-1
CDR3nt: TGTGCCAGCAGTGAAGGGTTGAGACAGTCCAAAGAGACCCAGTACTTC
CDR3aa: CASSEGLRQSKETQYF

abundance: .
j_gene: TRBJ2-2
d_gene: .
v_gene: TRBV4-1
CDR3nt: TGCGCCAGCAGCCAAGATCACCCCCAGTCCGGGGAGCTGTTTTTT
CDR3aa: CASSQDHPQSGELFF

abundance: .
j_gene: TRBJ1-3
d_gene: .
v_gene: TRBV10-3
CDR3nt: TGTGCCATCAGGGCGGCGGGCCTTGGAAACACCATATATTTT
CDR3aa: CAIRAAGLGNTIYF

abundance: .
j_gene: TRBJ1-6
d_gene: .
v_gene: TRBV5-1
CDR3nt: TGCGCCAGCAGCTTGGGGGTTTCCTATAATTCACCCCTCCACTTT
CDR3aa: CASSLGVSYNSPLHF

abundance: .
j_gene: TRBJ2-5
d_gene: .
v_gene: TRBV27
CDR3nt: TGTGCCAGCAGTTTTTTTCCGGGACATCCGGAGACCCAGTACTTC
CDR3aa: CASSFFPGHPETQYF

abundance: .
j_gene: TRBJ1-2
d_gene: TRBD1
v_gene: TRBV9
CDR3nt: TGTGCCAGCAGCCAGCTCGTGGGGGACAGGGGGCATGGAGGCTACACCTTC
CDR3aa: CASSQLVGDRGHGGYTF

abundance: .
j_gene: TRBJ1-2
d_gene: .
v_gene: TRBV15
CDR3nt: TGTGCCACCAGCAGAGGCCCAGGGGCCACAGATGGCTACACCTTC
CDR3aa: CATSRGPGATDGYTF

abundance: .
j_gene: TRBJ1-1
d_gene: .
v_gene: TRBV7-7
CDR3nt: TGTGCCAGCAGCTTATGGTATGGTGGTAACACTGAAGCTTTCTTT
CDR3aa: CASSLWYGGNTEAFF

abundance: .
j_gene: TRBJ2-7
d_gene: .
v_gene: TRBV19
CDR3nt: TGTGCCAGTAGTATCGGGCGGGGTAGCCCCTACGAGCAGTACTTC
CDR3aa: CASSIGRGSPYEQYF

abundance: once
j_gene: TRBJ2-3
d_gene: TRBD1
v_gene: TRBV9
CDR3nt: TGTGCCAGCAGCCCATTGGGACAGAGAAGCACAGATACGCAGTATTTT
CDR3aa: CASSPLGQRSTDTQYF

abundance: .
j_gene: TRBJ1-5
d_gene: .
v_gene: TRBV5-5
CDR3nt: TGTGCCAGCAGCCTAGAGGGGAGGGCCCAGCCCCAGCATTTT
CDR3aa: CASSLEGRAQPQHF

abundance: .
j_gene: TRBJ1-2
d_gene: .
v_gene: TRBV5-5
CDR3nt: TGTGCCAGCAGTTTTTCCGGGACCGCGTATGGCTACACCTTC
CDR3aa: CASSFSGTAYGYTF

abundance: .
j_gene: TRBJ2-6
d_gene: .
v_gene: TRBV13
CDR3nt: TGTGCCAGCAGCTCTTGGGACCCCCTGGCCCCTGGGGCCAACGTCCTGACTTTC
CDR3aa: CASSSWDPLAPGANVLTF

abundance: once
j_gene: TRBJ2-3
d_gene: TRBD2
v_gene: TRBV9
CDR3nt: TGTGCCAGCAGCGTTAGCGGGGGAAACCTTGCTAGCACAGATACGCAGTATTTT
CDR3aa: CASSVSGGNLASTDTQYF

abundance: .
j_gene: TRBJ1-1
d_gene: .
v_gene: TRBV11-2
CDR3nt: TGTGCCAGCAGCTTAGTCACCAGGGTGGACGCTTTCTTT
CDR3aa: CASSLVTRVDAFF

abundance: .
j_gene: TRBJ2-1
d_gene: .
v_gene: TRBV7-9
CDR3nt: TGTGCCAGCAGTTCTGGGGGGAGCTCCTACAATGAGCAGTTCTTC
CDR3aa: CASSSGGSSYNEQFF

abundance: .
j_gene: TRBJ1-6
d_gene: .
v_gene: TRBV6-1
CDR3nt: TGTGCCGCGGACGGGTTTCCTAATTCACCCCTCCACTTT
CDR3aa: CAADGFPNSPLHF

abundance: once
j_gene: TRBJ1-2
d_gene: TRBD1
v_gene: TRBV5-4
CDR3nt: TGTGCCAGCAGCTGGGGGGACAGGAGTCACTATGGCTACACCTTC
CDR3aa: CASSWGDRSHYGYTF

abundance: .
j_gene: TRBJ2-1
d_gene: TRBD2
v_gene: TRBV11-2
CDR3nt: TGTGCCAGCAGCTACCTGACTAGCGGGGGGGCCGGTAATGAGCAGTTCTTC
CDR3aa: CASSYLTSGGAGNEQFF

abundance: .
j_gene: TRBJ1-1
d_gene: .
v_gene: TRBV10-3
CDR3nt: TGTGCCATCAGTGAGTCAGTCCTTGAAGCTTTCTTT
CDR3aa: CAISESVLEAFF

abundance: .
j_gene: TRBJ2-7
d_gene: .
v_gene: TRBV11-2
CDR3nt: TGTGCCAGCAGCTGGGGGAGGGGGGGGTACTACGAGCAGTACTTC
CDR3aa: CASSWGRGGYYEQYF

abundance: .
j_gene: TRBJ2-7
d_gene: .
v_gene: TRBV28
CDR3nt: TGTGCCAGCAGTTTCGGGGACGCCGAGCAGTACTTC
CDR3aa: CASSFGDAEQYF

abundance: .
j_gene: TRBJ2-7
d_gene: .
v_gene: TRBV9
CDR3nt: TGTGCCAGCAGCGTAGGGGGGACCTACGAGCAGTACTTC
CDR3aa: CASSVGGTYEQYF

abundance: .
j_gene: TRBJ2-2
d_gene: .
v_gene: TRBV6-1
CDR3nt: TGTGCCAGCAGTGATAACAGAGGAAGGGGGGGGTCCGGGGAGCTGTTTTTT
CDR3aa: CASSDNRGRGGSGELFF

abundance: .
j_gene: TRBJ1-4
d_gene: .
v_gene: TRBV4-2
CDR3nt: TGTGCCAGCAGCCAAGGTAGAGGGGAATCGTATGAAAAACTGTTTTTT
CDR3aa: CASSQGRGESYEKLFF

abundance: .
j_gene: TRBJ2-1
d_gene: TRBD2
v_gene: TRBV6-6
CDR3nt: TGTGCCAGCAGTTACGAGCGGGGAGTATACAATGAGCAGTTCTTC
CDR3aa: CASSYERGVYNEQFF

abundance: .
j_gene: TRBJ2-7
d_gene: TRBD2
v_gene: TRBV4-1
CDR3nt: TGCGCCAGCAGCCATCCGGCTAGCGGGGATTACGAGCAGTACTTC
CDR3aa: CASSHPASGDYEQYF

abundance: .
j_gene: TRBJ2-3
d_gene: TRBD2
v_gene: TRBV6-6
CDR3nt: TGTGCCAGCACCCCAGGTGGGGGGGACACAGATACGCAGTATTTT
CDR3aa: CASTPGGGDTDTQYF

abundance: .
j_gene: TRBJ1-4
d_gene: TRBD1
v_gene: TRBV2
CDR3nt: TGTGCCAGCAATCGGGACAGTACTAATGAAAAACTGTTTTTT
CDR3aa: CASNRDSTNEKLFF

abundance: few
j_gene: TRBJ2-5
d_gene: .
v_gene: TRBV4-1
CDR3nt: TGCGCCAGCAGCCAAGACTGGGGCCTACAAGAGACCCAGTACTTC
CDR3aa: CASSQDWGLQETQYF

abundance: .
j_gene: TRBJ2-2
d_gene: .
v_gene: TRBV29-1
CDR3nt: TGCAGCGCCGTAGTCACCGGGGAGCTGTTTTTT
CDR3aa: CSAVVTGELFF

abundance: once
j_gene: TRBJ1-2
d_gene: .
v_gene: TRBV7-8
CDR3nt: TGTGCCAGCAGCTTAGCAGGGCTTCTACCCGACTATGGCTACACCTTC
CDR3aa: CASSLAGLLPDYGYTF

abundance: once
j_gene: TRBJ2-5
d_gene: TRBD2
v_gene: TRBV5-6
CDR3nt: TGTGCCAGCAGCCTTGCGGGGGTCCAAGAGACCCAGTACTTC
CDR3aa: CASSLAGVQETQYF

abundance: .
j_gene: TRBJ1-6
d_gene: .
v_gene: TRBV6-6
CDR3nt: TGTGCCAGCACCCACAGCCGTTCACCCCTCCACTTT
CDR3aa: CASTHSRSPLHF

abundance: .
j_gene: TRBJ2-5
d_gene: .
v_gene: TRBV21-1
CDR3nt: TGTGCCAGCAGTTGGACTAGCGGGGGAAACCAAGAGACCCAGTACTTC
CDR3aa: CASSWTSGGNQETQYF

abundance: .
j_gene: TRBJ2-3
d_gene: TRBD2
v_gene: TRBV29-1
CDR3nt: TGCAGCGCTAGCGGGGGGGGGACTAGCACAGATACGCAGTATTTT
CDR3aa: CSASGGGTSTDTQYF

abundance: .
j_gene: TRBJ1-2
d_gene: .
v_gene: TRBV19
CDR3nt: TGTGCCGCAAAGGGGGACGAACATGGCTACACCTTC
CDR3aa: CAAKGDEHGYTF

abundance: .
j_gene: TRBJ2-7
d_gene: .
v_gene: TRBV10-2
CDR3nt: TGCGCCAGCATGGCCGGTACCTACGAGCAGTACTTC
CDR3aa: CASMAGTYEQYF

abundance: .
j_gene: TRBJ1-5
d_gene: .
v_gene: TRBV4-1
CDR3nt: TGCGCCAGCAGCCAGGAGGCTTGGAGCAATCAGCCCCAGCATTTT
CDR3aa: CASSQEAWSNQPQHF

abundance: .
j_gene: TRBJ2-7
d_gene: .
v_gene: TRBV10-2
CDR3nt: TGCGCCAGCGGAGGCTCCACCTACGAGCAGTACTTC
CDR3aa: CASGGSTYEQYF

abundance: few
j_gene: TRBJ2-3
d_gene: TRBD2
v_gene: TRBV7-3
CDR3nt: TGTGCCAGCAGCTTAGATCTAGCGGGGAGCACAGATACGCAGTATTTT
CDR3aa: CASSLDLAGSTDTQYF

abundance: .
j_gene: TRBJ1-5
d_gene: .
v_gene: TRBV6-1
CDR3nt: TGTGCCAGCAGTGAAGTGGGGGAAGGTTATCAGCCCCAGCATTTT
CDR3aa: CASSEVGEGYQPQHF

abundance: .
j_gene: TRBJ2-1
d_gene: .
v_gene: TRBV6-1
CDR3nt: TGTGCCAGCAGTGGAAAGTACAATGAGCAGTTCTTC
CDR3aa: CASSGKYNEQFF

abundance: .
j_gene: TRBJ1-2
d_gene: TRBD1
v_gene: TRBV6-5
CDR3nt: TGTGCCAGCAGTTACGTGACGGGGACAGGGGCATATGGCTACACCTTC
CDR3aa: CASSYVTGTGAYGYTF

abundance: .
j_gene: TRBJ2-3
d_gene: .
v_gene: TRBV2
CDR3nt: TGTGCCAGCCCTAGCTTCCTCCGAAATACGCAGTATTTT
CDR3aa: CASPSFLRNTQYF